This T cell receptor beta chain was observed in a study of Ad26.COV2.S vaccination and SARS-CoV-2 variants. Findings and limits, study-wide: Breadth measured for non-spike TCRs was similar across vaccine and placebo recipients.

A remark on this clone: Its antigen is unknown.

Looked up from germline, CDR1 is ENHRY and CDR2 is SYGVKD. Trimming shortened V by 4 bases and J by 0 bases, and 17 bases separated the two germline ends. The CDR3 runs to 17 residues. TCRdb's table, derived via immunoSEQ multiplex PCR, lists solely in-frame clones and lacks some. Of just over 350,000 clones in the sample, around 90% were seen once. This chain uses TRBV10-3 with TRBJ2-3; possible D gene TRBD2, 5 bases. The specimen comprised peripheral blood, sampled after recovery from COVID-19. This TCR came from a human donor who had recovered from COVID-19. CDR3 sequence (DNA): TGTGCCATCAGTGGGTCGGGGTTCCCATTGAGCACAGATACGCAGTATTTT. It encodes CAISGSGFPLSTDTQYF.